This TCR beta chain is from a study of CD8+ T cells in alopecia areata (dated 2018 in TCRdb). Regarding the research as a whole: The treated patients, all with moderate-to-severe alopecia areata, were enrolled in an open-label pilot trial of oral tofacitinib given at 5 to 10 mg twice daily. In humans, TCRbeta sequencing was performed on scalp tissue and on sorted CD4+ and CD8+ peripheral blood T cells from healthy controls and from patients with patchy or totalis/universalis alopecia areata. Scalp clonality was compared among normal scalp (n=4), patchy alopecia areata scalp (n=8), and alopecia totalis/universalis scalp (n=8). Tofacitinib was administered for 6 to 18 months, and 6 months of follow-up off drug were then conducted to assess delayed response and recurrence. Biopsies were taken from tofacitinib-treated patients at baseline and at 4 and 24 weeks of treatment, and a later scalp biopsy was taken in several of the tofacitinib-treated patients. TCRbeta CDR3 regions were amplified by immunoSEQ multiplex PCR with 35 Vbeta forward and 13 Jbeta reverse primers. In both human patients and the C3H/HeJ mouse model, the study applied high-throughput TCRbeta sequencing to look at T cell clonal expansion in alopecia areata. RNA came from the PAXgene miRNA kit for fixed scalp, the miRNeasy kit for PBMCs, and the RNeasy kit for mouse skin.

To prepare the library, the immunoSEQ multiplex PCR assay was applied. RNA was extracted from all samples and reverse transcribed into cDNA as template for TCR sequencing. First-strand cDNA was synthesized using SuperScript III with a 2:1 mix of oligo-dT and random hexamers. A synthetic immune receptor repertoire was used to assess amplification bias, and residual bias was removed computationally. Concerning the study's data processing: Raw reads were preprocessed to remove errors, and CDR3 was defined according to IMGT conventions as the region from the conserved cysteine to phenylalanine. To get clonality, Shannon entropy was normalized by log2 of the number of productive unique TCRs and the result was subtracted from 1. Whether each scalp clone was CD4 or CD8 was inferred by checking scalp TCRbeta sequences against the CD4 and CD8 repertoires from sorted blood. TCRdb stores this immuneACCESS table with in-frame sequences only. Part of the clones is absent; in the studies checked, under half of the shortfall reflects unresolved V genes, and no reason is known for the rest. Clonal size and the V and J genes are those of that table, whereas D and trimming came from the DNA. For this sample the table gives roughly 120,000 clones, of which 35% to 40% were detected only once. Roughly 3.3% of the sample belongs to the ten largest clones.

Trimming accounts for 1 base at V and 6 bases at J, while the number of junction bases matched to no gene is 14. According to the germline V gene, CDR1 reads SGHRS and CDR2 reads YFSETQ. The CDR3 runs 18 residues from the cysteine to the phenylalanine. Only the CDR3 DNA stays, 54 bases, in frame from base 1. This clone was seen only a few times. It lacks a known antigen. Within one base of it there is no much larger clone, and no base qualities were kept. Study-wide conclusions, independent of this receptor: TCR sequences shared between patients were less clear than in mice, possibly partly because of HLA diversity in the patient population. Scalp TCR repertoire analysis is complicated because resident alphabeta T cells in normal human skin are also sequenced, whereas mouse skin is dominated by gammadelta T cells. Compared with normal scalp, lesional scalp had higher clonality and more expanded CD8+ clones, particularly in alopecia totalis/universalis, a pattern that suggests antigenic drive.

From alopecia areata patients, peripheral blood was collected along with lesional scalp punch biopsies. PBMCs were separated by density centrifugation and stained for CD3, CD4 and CD8, after which CD4+ and CD8+ T cells were sorted on a FACSAria. The receptor was isolated from a human donor with alopecia areata. The sample comprised CD4+ T cells sorted from blood. The chain is assembled from TRBV5-1 and TRBJ2-1; TRBD2 matches 9 bases in the middle. The CDR3 loop reads CASSLTPFKAGGPNEQFF. The sequenced DNA is TGCGCCAGCAGCTTGACCCCGTTCAAGGCGGGGGGGCCCAATGAGCAGTTCTTC.